One and the same sample provided the 11 T cell receptor beta chains below, sequenced in a study of blood T cell repertoires in COVID-19 (dated by TCRdb to the early 2020s). Libraries were made using the immunoSEQ multiplex PCR assay. TCRdb obtained this table from immuneACCESS and retained in-frame rearrangements with V and J assigned. These tables miss some clones; where compared with another copy, unresolved V genes account for less than half of the shortfall, and the remainder is unexplained. Here the sample has roughly 250,000 clones; more than 75% occur a single time. The ten largest clones take up about 1.5% of the sample. Sequencing was done on a sample of PBMCs or T cells enriched from blood (not recorded which). These TCRs come from a woman in her fifties or sixties who had recovered from COVID-19.

The rearrangement uses TRBV24-1 and TRBJ2-1, with 9 bases identical to TRBD2. CDR3 length equals 18 residues. Germline V lookup: CDR1 KGHDR, CDR2 SFDVKD. The V gene end was trimmed by 2 bases and the J gene end by 5 bases; junction bases not matched to a gene: 12. The CDR3 coding sequence is TGTGCCACCAGTGATTCAGGACTAGCGACAACCGGAAACAATGAGCAGTTCTTC. This gives the protein CATSDSGLATTGNNEQFF.

The chain combines TRBV15 with TRBJ1-2; TRBD1 matches at 7 bases. J gave up 8 bases and V 4 bases, and 10 bases lay outside the gene matches. This CDR3 has 14 residues. Looked up from germline, CDR1 is LNHNV and CDR2 is YYDKDF (reference sequence). The CDR3 reads CATSTRTTGVGYTF. The CDR3, as DNA: TGTGCCACCAGCACCCGGACCACAGGGGTAGGCTACACCTTC. The entire variable domain, with the rest obtained from reference TRBV15 and TRBJ1-2, is as follows: DAMVIQNPRYQVTQFGKPVTLSCSQTLNHNVMYWYQQKSSQAPKLLFHYYDKDFNNEADTPDNFQSRRPNTSFCFLDIRSPGLGDTAMYLCATSTRTTGVGYTFGSGTRLTVV.

The rearrangement uses TRBV6-5 and TRBJ1-3, with TRBD1 matching over 9 bases. The CDR3 totals 15 residues. V lost 9 bases, J lost 2 bases, and 8 bases stayed unmatched. Germline CDR1 is MNHEY and CDR2 is SVGAGI. The CDR3 DNA reads TGTGCCAGTTATACAGGGGGCATCGCTGGAAACACCATATATTTT. Encoded protein: CASYTGGIAGNTIYF.

The genes are TRBV6-5 and TRBJ2-1; possibly TRBD1 for D (6 bases). Germline assignment: CDR1 MNHEY and CDR2 SVGAGI. The ends were cut back, 4 bases at V and 8 bases at J, with 9 bases in the middle. The length of the CDR3 is 12 residues. The CDR3: CASSSRGDEQFF. The CDR3, as DNA: TGTGCCAGCAGTTCCAGGGGTGATGAGCAGTTCTTC.

The chain recombines TRBV4-1 with TRBJ2-1, with 9 bases aligning to TRBD2. CDR1 MGHRA and CDR2 YSYEKL come from the germline V gene. The CDR3 is 16 residues long. V shed 0 bases, J shed 6 bases, and the junction held 6 bases outside the gene matches. The CDR3 DNA sequence: TGCGCCAGCAGCCAAGAAGGAGCGGGGGGTTCCAATGAGCAGTTCTTC. Amino acid sequence: CASSQEGAGGSNEQFF.

The rearrangement joins TRBV5-8 to TRBJ1-2; TRBD1 matches 7 bases. CDR3 length equals 13 residues. The V and J ends lost 4 bases and 8 bases, in that order; junction bases with no gene match: 8. The germline gives CDR1 SGHTS, CDR2 YDEGEE. The chain's CDR3 is CASSLDRALGYTF. As DNA, the CDR3 is TGTGCCAGCAGCCTCGACAGGGCTCTCGGCTACACCTTC. Based on the CDR3 plus reference TRBV5-8 and TRBJ1-2, the full variable domain is EAGVTQSPTHLIKTRGQQATLRCSPISGHTSVYWYQQALGLGLQFLLWYDEGEERNRGNFPPRFSGRQFPNYSSELNVNALELEDSALYLCASSLDRALGYTFGSGTRLTVV.

There are a few counts of this clone. The CDR3 nucleotides read TGTGCCAGCAGCTTAATGGGGACAGGGGCCTCCTACGAGCAGTACTTC. Its translation: CASSLMGTGASYEQYF. The chain carries TRBV7-3 and TRBJ2-7; 10 nucleotides align to TRBD1. Germline lookup yields CDR1 SGHTA and CDR2 FQGTGA. V was clipped by 1 base and J by 0 bases; unmatched bases: 3. The CDR3 sequence is 16 residues long. The full variable domain, rest sourced from reference TRBV7-3 and TRBJ2-7, is GAGVSQTPSNKVTEKGKYVELRCDPISGHTALYWYRQSLGQGPEFLIYFQGTGAADDSGLPNDRFFAVRPEGSVSTLKIQRTERGDSAVYLCASSLMGTGASYEQYFGPGTRLTVT.

This chain uses TRBV7-5 with TRBJ1-4; the table's D gene call, TRBD1, was not cross checked with the DNA. TRBV7-5 is recorded as a pseudogene. CDR3 length: 20 amino acids. CDR3 DNA sequence: TGTGCCAGAAGCTTTGTTTGTTTACTCACTTGCGCAGGCCCTAATGAAAAACTGTTTTTT. This encodes CARSFVCLLTCAGPNEKLFF.

The rearrangement joins TRBV5-1 to TRBJ2-6, with D unresolved. CDR1 and CDR2 from the germline V gene are SGHRS and YFSETQ. CDR3 length: 14 amino acids. V shed 5 bases and J shed 2 bases, with 8 bases lying between them. The CDR3: CASSTSTGANVLTF. DNA for the CDR3: TGCGCCAGCAGTACTTCCACTGGGGCCAACGTCCTGACTTTC.

V gene TRBV5-6 combines with J gene TRBJ2-7, with 7 bases lining up with TRBD1. Germline loops: CDR1 SGHDT, CDR2 YYEEEE. This CDR3 spans 16 amino acids. V gave up 1 base and J gave up 3 bases; unmatched junction bases: 10. The chain's CDR3 is CASSLMSQGKIYEQYF. The CDR3 nucleotides are TGTGCCAGCAGCTTGATGTCACAGGGGAAAATCTACGAGCAGTACTTC.

The rearrangement uses TRBV7-9 and TRBJ2-7; 8 nucleotides align to TRBD1. The CDR3 sequence is 17 residues long. V lost 5 bases to trimming and J lost 3 bases; unmatched junction nucleotides: 15. Germline V gene data show CDR1 as SEHNR and CDR2 as FQNEAQ (reference sequence). The CDR3 sequence is CASSIRRPGQGDYEQYF. The CDR3 region has the DNA TGTGCCAGCAGCATTAGAAGGCCCGGACAGGGAGACTACGAGCAGTACTTC.